Here is one T cell receptor (beta chain) with its context. The sample comes from a study of shared clonotypes between healthy human individuals. Repertoires were generated with immunoSEQ multiplex PCR, while TCRdb's copy carries only in-frame clones and drops some. The table includes roughly 2.2 million clones, over 85% detected once. In germline, CDR1 is SGHTA, CDR2 FQGNSA. The CDR3 has 14 residues. Trimming cost V 5 bases and J 4 bases; bases outside gene matches: 3. This TCR came from a young man in good health. Some clones in this sample may be carry-over from other donors' samples. V is TRBV7-2 and J is TRBJ1-4; 8 positions agree with TRBD1. Sequencing used naive CD4+ T cells from PBMCs. Sample subset: CD45RA+ positively selected. Written as DNA, the CDR3 is TGTGCCAGCAGCGCAGGGGGCAGTAATGAAAAACTGTTTTTT. Translation gives CASSAGGSNEKLFF. Complete variable domain (other parts from reference TRBV7-2 and TRBJ1-4): GAGVSQSPSNKVTEKGKDVELRCDPISGHTALYWYRQSLGQGLEFLIYFQGNSAPDKSGLPSDRFSAERTGGSVSTLTIQRTQQEDSAVYLCASSAGGSNEKLFFGSGTQLSVL.